Below, 24 T cell receptor beta chains from the same sample are listed, as sequenced in a study of blood T cell repertoires in COVID-19. This table comes from immunoSEQ multiplex PCR, and its TCRdb copy is limited to in-frame clones, with some not included. The table shows 170,000 or so clones, with just under 90% occurring only once. The sequenced sample consisted of peripheral blood. The receptors here all came from a woman in her 70s with COVID-19, enrolled during active disease.

The chain combines TRBV7-2 with TRBJ2-3; 7 bases align to TRBD1. J lost 2 bases, V lost 2 bases, and 4 bases had no gene match. Per germline, CDR1 SGHTA and CDR2 FQGNSA. This CDR3 region has 15 residues. The CDR3: CASSLTGTVTDTQYF. Written as DNA, the CDR3 is TGTGCCAGCAGCTTAACCGGGACAGTCACAGATACGCAGTATTTT. Full variable domain (remainder filled in from reference TRBV7-2 and TRBJ2-3): GAGVSQSPSNKVTEKGKDVELRCDPISGHTALYWYRQSLGQGLEFLIYFQGNSAPDKSGLPSDRFSAERTGGSVSTLTIQRTQQEDSAVYLCASSLTGTVTDTQYFGPGTRLTVL.

The chain recombines TRBV6-6 with TRBJ1-1; D perhaps matches TRBD1 (5 bases). The V gene's germline CDR1 is MNHNY and CDR2 SVGAGI (reference sequence). The length of the CDR3 is 14 residues. Trimming removed 0 bases at V and 1 base at J, with 6 bases between. CDR3 bases: TGTGCCAGCAGTTACTCAAGGGGGAACACTGAAGCTTTCTTT. It encodes CASSYSRGNTEAFF.

The chain employs TRBV11-3 and TRBJ1-1; D remains ambiguous. This CDR3 comprises 13 residues. Germline-derived CDR1 and CDR2 are SGHNT and YENEEA. Trimming stripped 7 bases from V and 8 bases from J, with 17 bases between. The CDR3 bases are TGTGCCAGCACACCCGCCTCTACGGGAGAAGCTTTCTTT. It encodes CASTPASTGEAFF.

This clone appeared a few times. The rearrangement uses TRBV2 and TRBJ2-2, with a possible D match to TRBD2 (6 bases). Trimming cost V 10 bases and J 9 bases, with 21 bases left between them. Germline values: CDR1 SNHLY, CDR2 FYNNEI. The CDR3 is 14 amino acids. The CDR3 spells CATRVSEGNRELFF. In nucleotides, the CDR3 is TGTGCCACCCGTGTCTCGGAGGGCAACCGGGAGCTGTTTTTT.

V gene TRBV6-1 combines with J gene TRBJ1-3; D is undetermined. V lost 2 bases and J 7 bases, leaving 12 bases between the germline ends. The germline CDR1 and CDR2 sequences are MNHNS and SASEGT. The CDR3 covers 14 residues. CDR3 nucleotides: TGTGCCAGCAGTGAAAGGCAAGGAGGCAACACCATATATTTT. Translation: CASSERQGGNTIYF.

The chain has TRBV6-5 and TRBJ1-2; 7 bases align to TRBD1. Germline CDR1 reads MNHEY; CDR2 reads SVGAGI. V was pared by 0 bases and J by 8 bases, with 12 bases of the junction left unmatched. The CDR3 is made up of 16 amino acids. The CDR3 DNA reads TGTGCCAGCAGTTACTCTCCGGTCACAGGGGACGGGGGCTACACCTTC. Amino acid sequence: CASSYSPVTGDGGYTF.

V and J are TRBV20-1 and TRBJ1-1; a possible D gene is TRBD1 (6 bases). Trimming shortened V by 6 bases and J by 4 bases, and 9 bases separated the two germline ends. Germline V CDR1 and CDR2: DFQATT, SNEGSKA (reference sequence). The CDR3 totals 11 residues. The CDR3 DNA is TGCAGTGCGGGGGGGCCCACTGAAGCTTTCTTT. It is translated as CSAGGPTEAFF.

The chain couples TRBV4-1 to TRBJ2-7; 10 bases align to TRBD2. The germline V gene has CDR1 MGHRA and CDR2 YSYEKL. CDR3 length: 16 amino acids. After removal of 0 bases from V and 1 base from J, the junction contained 3 bases not matched to a gene. The CDR3 spells CASSQEGGLASYEQYF. The CDR3 coding sequence is TGCGCCAGCAGCCAAGAGGGGGGACTAGCGTCCTACGAGCAGTACTTC.

This chain links TRBV27 with TRBJ1-2; a weak D match, TRBD1 (6 bases). Germline CDR1 is MNHEY and CDR2 is SMNVEV (reference sequence). V lost 2 bases to trimming and J lost 0 bases, with 10 bases between them. The CDR3 runs to 15 residues. The CDR3 here is CASSLQGSPNYGYTF. CDR3 DNA sequence: TGTGCCAGCAGTTTACAGGGGTCCCCTAACTATGGCTACACCTTC.

This clone was detected only once. This rearrangement joins TRBV24-1 to TRBJ2-5; a weak D match, TRBD1 (5 bases). Germline V gene sequence: CDR1 KGHDR, CDR2 SFDVKD. The V and J ends lost 0 bases and 1 base respectively, with 8 bases between them. There are 15 residues in the CDR3. The chain's CDR3 is CATSDLGHPQETQYF. The CDR3 nucleotides are TGTGCCACCAGTGATTTGGGACACCCCCAAGAGACCCAGTACTTC.

The rearrangement joins TRBV15 to TRBJ2-4; 9 bases are a match to TRBD1. J was trimmed by 7 bases and V by 1 base; bases with no gene match: 8. The CDR3 contains 16 residues. Germline V gene data show CDR1 as LNHNV and CDR2 as YYDKDF (reference sequence). CDR3 region: CATSRGAQGARNIQYF. The CDR3 nucleotides are TGTGCCACCAGCAGAGGGGCACAGGGGGCTCGGAACATTCAGTACTTC.

The rearrangement uses TRBV12-3 or TRBV12-4 and TRBJ1-5; D is perhaps TRBD1 (6 bases). V was shortened by 5 bases and J by 9 bases, with 14 bases between the two germline ends. The CDR3 spans 13 residues. The CDR3 sequence is CASSTAGDGPQHF. In nucleotides, the CDR3 is TGTGCCAGCAGTACAGCAGGGGACGGGCCCCAGCATTTT.

The CDR3 loop is CASSISGATYNEQFF. In DNA, the CDR3 is TGTGCCAGCTCAATTAGCGGGGCTACCTACAATGAGCAGTTCTTC. The gene calls are TRBV7-3 and TRBJ2-1; 8 nucleotides line up with TRBD2. The germline V gene encodes CDR1 SGHTA and CDR2 FQGTGA. The CDR3 contains 15 residues. V lost 8 bases to trimming and J lost 2 bases; unmatched junction nucleotides: 8.

The chain is built from TRBV12-3 or TRBV12-4 and TRBJ1-6; D possibly corresponds to TRBD1 (6 bases). V was pared by 5 bases and J by 9 bases, with 11 bases between. The CDR3 covers 13 residues. The chain's CDR3 is CASSRGTSSPLHF. Here the CDR3 DNA reads TGTGCCAGCAGTAGGGGGACCTCTTCACCCCTCCACTTT.

Turning to this clone: A junction boundary mismatches the germline segment, possibly from a read error. The chain links TRBV7-7 to TRBJ2-1; 10 nucleotides agree with TRBD1. The CDR3 is made up of 16 amino acids. CDR1 is SSHAT and CDR2 is FNYEAQ in the germline V gene (reference sequence). The CDR3 loop is CASSPGQGGWSVEQFF. CDR3 nucleotide sequence: TGTGCTAGCAGCCCCGGACAGGGGGGGTGGTCAGTCGAGCAGTTCTTC. Full variable domain (remainder filled in from reference TRBV7-7 and TRBJ2-1): GAGVSQSPRYKVTKRGQDVTLRCDPISSHATLYWYQQALGQGPEFLTYFNYEAQPDKSGLPSDRFSAERPEGSISTLTIQRTEQRDSAMYRCASSPGQGGWSVEQFFGPGTRLTVL.

The chain links TRBV6-5 to TRBJ1-1; possible D gene TRBD1, 6 bases. The CDR3 contains 14 residues. Trimming cost V 6 bases and J 1 base, with 12 bases left between them. Germline loops: CDR1 MNHEY, CDR2 SVGAGI. CDR3 residues: CASSDRGGNTEAFF. DNA of the CDR3: TGTGCCAGCAGCGATAGGGGGGGGAACACTGAAGCTTTCTTT.

V and J are TRBV19 and TRBJ1-1; no clear D. V lost 1 base and J 4 bases, leaving 13 bases between the germline ends. This CDR3 has 15 amino acids. Germline loops: CDR1 LNHDA, CDR2 SQIVND (reference sequence). This CDR3 is CASSIVVRSGTEAFF. For the CDR3, the DNA is TGTGCCAGTAGTATAGTAGTACGGTCTGGCACTGAAGCTTTCTTT.

The chain links TRBV7-9 to TRBJ2-3, with a possible D match to TRBD1 (5 bases). The germline V gene encodes CDR1 SEHNR and CDR2 FQNEAQ (reference sequence). This CDR3 contains 13 residues. V was cut by 6 bases and J by 4 bases, with 11 bases left in between. CDR3 nucleotides: TGTGCCAGCAGAGGTCAGGGTCCAGATACGCAGTATTTT. It yields the protein CASRGQGPDTQYF.

The chain uses TRBV7-2 and TRBJ2-7; 12 positions agree with TRBD2. J lost 4 bases, V lost 3 bases, and 4 bases had no gene match. The CDR3 has 15 residues. Germline V CDR1 and CDR2: SGHTA, FQGNSA. The CDR3 here is CASSFQTSGGYEQYF. As DNA, the CDR3 is TGTGCCAGCAGCTTTCAGACTAGCGGGGGTTACGAGCAGTACTTC.

This clone has only one observation. V and J are TRBV4-1 and TRBJ2-7; TRBD1 is a possible D gene (6 bases). Trimming shortened V by 0 bases and J by 5 bases, and 14 bases separated the two germline ends. The germline CDR1 and CDR2 sequences are MGHRA and YSYEKL. The CDR3 length is 15 residues. This CDR3 reads CASSQDNRESDEQYF. CDR3 nucleotide sequence: TGCGCCAGCAGCCAAGATAACAGGGAGAGTGACGAGCAGTACTTC.

This sequence joins TRBV20-1 and TRBJ2-1; 11 bases map to TRBD2. Germline lookup yields CDR1 DFQATT and CDR2 SNEGSKA (reference sequence). Trimming at V came to 3 bases and at J to 10 bases, leaving 8 bases not matched to a gene. The CDR3 is made up of 14 amino acids. CDR3 protein: CSASGSGRAREQFF. CDR3 coding DNA: TGCAGTGCTAGTGGTAGCGGGAGGGCCCGGGAGCAGTTCTTC.

This chain joins TRBV21-1 and TRBJ1-2; the table names TRBD1, a call not compared with the DNA. TRBV21-1 is a known pseudogene. CDR3 length: 18 amino acids. The CDR3 DNA sequence: TGTGCCAGCAGCAAAAAAAGGGGGCCCGACCGACCTAAGGGTGGCTACACCTTC. As protein: CASSKKRGPDRPKGGYTF.

The V gene is TRBV5-6, the J gene TRBJ1-1, with 9 bases fitting TRBD1. Germline CDR1 reads SGHDT; CDR2 reads YYEEEE. This CDR3 is 15 amino acids long. Losses at the gene ends were 3 bases for V and 3 bases for J; bases not matched to a gene: 6. The CDR3 nucleotides read TGTGCCAGCAGCTCGGCCACAGGGGGCTACACTGAAGCTTTCTTT. Translation gives CASSSATGGYTEAFF.

This clone appeared a single time. CDR3 sequence reads: CASSPQTANTEAFF. In nucleotides, the CDR3 is TGTGCCAGTAGCCCGCAGACTGCGAACACTGAAGCTTTCTTT. V is TRBV19 and J is TRBJ1-1; no definite D call. This CDR3 region has 14 residues. The germline V and J ends were trimmed by 6 bases and 1 base, with 12 bases remaining between them. Looked up from germline, CDR1 is LNHDA and CDR2 is SQIVND (reference sequence).